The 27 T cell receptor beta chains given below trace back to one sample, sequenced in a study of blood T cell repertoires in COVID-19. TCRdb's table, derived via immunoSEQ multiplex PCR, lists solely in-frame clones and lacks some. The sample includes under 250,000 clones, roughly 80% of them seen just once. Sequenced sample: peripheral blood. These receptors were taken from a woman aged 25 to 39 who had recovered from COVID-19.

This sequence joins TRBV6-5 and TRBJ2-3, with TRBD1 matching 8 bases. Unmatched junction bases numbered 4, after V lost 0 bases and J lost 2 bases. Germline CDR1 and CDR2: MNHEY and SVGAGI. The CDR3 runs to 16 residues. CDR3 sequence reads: CASSYSSGGTTDTQYF. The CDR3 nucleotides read TGTGCCAGCAGTTACTCCTCAGGGGGCACCACAGATACGCAGTATTTT.

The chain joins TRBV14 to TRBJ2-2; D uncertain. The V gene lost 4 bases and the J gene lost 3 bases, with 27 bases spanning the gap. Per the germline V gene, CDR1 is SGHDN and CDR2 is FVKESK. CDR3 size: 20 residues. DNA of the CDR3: TGTGCCAGCAGCCCACTTATAACACAAGGTCCGGTGGAGTACACCGGGGAGCTGTTTTTT. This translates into CASSPLITQGPVEYTGELFF.

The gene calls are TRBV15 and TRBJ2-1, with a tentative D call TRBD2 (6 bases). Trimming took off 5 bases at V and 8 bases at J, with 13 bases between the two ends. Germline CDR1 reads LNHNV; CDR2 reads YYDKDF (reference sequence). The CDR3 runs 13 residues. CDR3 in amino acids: CATSPQGGDEQFF. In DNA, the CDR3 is TGTGCCACCAGCCCCCAGGGAGGAGATGAGCAGTTCTTC.

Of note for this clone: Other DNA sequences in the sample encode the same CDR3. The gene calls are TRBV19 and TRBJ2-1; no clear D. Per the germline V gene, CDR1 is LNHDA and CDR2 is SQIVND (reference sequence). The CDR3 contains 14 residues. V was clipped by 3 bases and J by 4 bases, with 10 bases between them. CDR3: CASSMASGYNEQFF. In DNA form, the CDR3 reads TGTGCCAGTAGTATGGCCAGTGGTTACAATGAGCAGTTCTTC.

In nucleotides, the CDR3 is TGTGCCAGTAGTCGCAGGACTAGCGGGAATGCCTTAGCCAAAAACATTCAGTACTTC. It yields the protein CASSRRTSGNALAKNIQYF. V is TRBV19 and J is TRBJ2-4; 12 nucleotides match TRBD2. This CDR3 comprises 19 residues. J was trimmed by 0 bases and V by 5 bases; bases with no gene match: 11. Germline CDR1 is LNHDA and CDR2 is SQIVND (reference sequence).

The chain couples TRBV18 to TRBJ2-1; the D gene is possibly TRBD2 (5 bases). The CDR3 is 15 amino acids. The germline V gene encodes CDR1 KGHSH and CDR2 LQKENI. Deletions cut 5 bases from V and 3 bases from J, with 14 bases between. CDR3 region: CASSSEVTFYNEQFF. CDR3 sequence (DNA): TGTGCCAGCTCATCGGAGGTTACATTCTACAATGAGCAGTTCTTC.

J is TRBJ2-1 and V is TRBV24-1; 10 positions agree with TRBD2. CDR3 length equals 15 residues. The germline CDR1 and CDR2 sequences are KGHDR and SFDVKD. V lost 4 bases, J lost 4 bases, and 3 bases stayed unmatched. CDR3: CATSESGRGYNEQFF. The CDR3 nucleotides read TGTGCCACCAGTGAGAGCGGGAGGGGATACAATGAGCAGTTCTTC.

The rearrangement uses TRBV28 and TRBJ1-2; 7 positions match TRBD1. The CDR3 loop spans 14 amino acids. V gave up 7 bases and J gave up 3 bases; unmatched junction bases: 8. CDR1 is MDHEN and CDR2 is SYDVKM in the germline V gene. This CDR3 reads CASIKQGLDYGYTF. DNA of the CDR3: TGTGCCAGCATTAAACAGGGGCTCGACTATGGCTACACCTTC.

The CDR3 DNA reads TGTGCCACCAGCCAAACAGGGGGCGCAGGCTATGGCTACACCTTC. Protein sequence: CATSQTGGAGYGYTF. The chain carries TRBV24-1 and TRBJ1-2; 9 bases are a match to TRBD1. CDR1 is KGHDR, CDR2 SFDVKD, per germline. Trimming at V came to 7 bases and at J to 4 bases, leaving 9 bases not matched to a gene. This CDR3 is built from 15 residues.

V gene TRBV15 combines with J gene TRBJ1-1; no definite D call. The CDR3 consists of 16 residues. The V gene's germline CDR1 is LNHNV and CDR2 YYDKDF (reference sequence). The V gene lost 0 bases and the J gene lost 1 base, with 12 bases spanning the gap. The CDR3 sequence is CATSRDLGLTNTEAFF. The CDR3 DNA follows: TGTGCCACCAGCAGAGATCTTGGACTTACGAACACTGAAGCTTTCTTT. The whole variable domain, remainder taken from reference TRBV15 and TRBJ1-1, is DAMVIQNPRYQVTQFGKPVTLSCSQTLNHNVMYWYQQKSSQAPKLLFHYYDKDFNNEADTPDNFQSRRPNTSFCFLDIRSPGLGDTAMYLCATSRDLGLTNTEAFFGQGTRLTVV.

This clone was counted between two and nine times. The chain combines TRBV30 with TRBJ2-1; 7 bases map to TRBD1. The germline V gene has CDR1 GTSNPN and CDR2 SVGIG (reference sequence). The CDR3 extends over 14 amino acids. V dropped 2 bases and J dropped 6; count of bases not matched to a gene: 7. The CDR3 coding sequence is TGTGCCTGGAGTACAACAGGGGTAGGCAATGAGCAGTTCTTC. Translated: CAWSTTGVGNEQFF.

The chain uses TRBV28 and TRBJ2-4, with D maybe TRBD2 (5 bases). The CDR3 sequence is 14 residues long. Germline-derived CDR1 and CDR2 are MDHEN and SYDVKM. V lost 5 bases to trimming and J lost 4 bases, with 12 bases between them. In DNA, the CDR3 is TGTGCCAGCAGTCCCCCGGGATCAAAAAACATTCAGTACTTC. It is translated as CASSPPGSKNIQYF.

The CDR3 loop reads CATSDSASGGSSYEQYF. The CDR3 bases are TGTGCCACCAGTGATTCGGCTAGCGGGGGCAGCTCCTACGAGCAGTACTTC. The V and J genes are TRBV24-1 and TRBJ2-7, with 10 bases lining up with TRBD2. Germline V lookup: CDR1 KGHDR, CDR2 SFDVKD. This CDR3 contains 17 residues. V dropped 2 bases and J dropped 0; count of bases not matched to a gene: 6.

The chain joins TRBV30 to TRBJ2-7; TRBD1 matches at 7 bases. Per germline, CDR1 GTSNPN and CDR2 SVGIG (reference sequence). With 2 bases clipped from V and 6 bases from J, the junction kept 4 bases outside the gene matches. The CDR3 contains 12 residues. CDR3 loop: CAWSLQGSEQYF. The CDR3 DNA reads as TGTGCCTGGAGTCTACAGGGGAGCGAGCAGTACTTC. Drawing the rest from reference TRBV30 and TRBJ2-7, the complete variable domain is SQTIHQWPATLVQPVGSPLSLECTVEGTSNPNLYWYRQAAGRGLQLLFYSVGIGQISSEVPQNLSASRPQDRQFILSSKKLLLSDSGFYLCAWSLQGSEQYFGPGTRLTVT.

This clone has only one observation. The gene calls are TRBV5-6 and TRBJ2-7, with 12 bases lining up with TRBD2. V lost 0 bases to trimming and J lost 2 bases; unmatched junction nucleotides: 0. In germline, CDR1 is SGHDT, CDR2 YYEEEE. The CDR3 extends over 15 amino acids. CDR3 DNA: TGTGCCAGCAGCTTGGGACTAGCGGGGGCCTACGAGCAGTACTTC. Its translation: CASSLGLAGAYEQYF.

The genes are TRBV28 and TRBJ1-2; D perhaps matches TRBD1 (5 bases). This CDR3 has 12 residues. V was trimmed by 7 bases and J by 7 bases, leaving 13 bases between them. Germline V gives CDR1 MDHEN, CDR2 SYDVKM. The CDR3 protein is CASIQAGRGYTF. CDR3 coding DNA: TGTGCCAGCATACAGGCAGGGCGTGGCTACACCTTC.

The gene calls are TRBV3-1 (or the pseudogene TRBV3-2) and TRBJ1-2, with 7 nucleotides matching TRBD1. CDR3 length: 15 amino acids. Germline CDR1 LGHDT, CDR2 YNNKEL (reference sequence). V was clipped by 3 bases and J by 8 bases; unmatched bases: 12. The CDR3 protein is CASSHRTDRLEGYTF. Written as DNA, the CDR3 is TGTGCCAGCAGCCACCGAACGGACAGGTTGGAAGGCTACACCTTC.

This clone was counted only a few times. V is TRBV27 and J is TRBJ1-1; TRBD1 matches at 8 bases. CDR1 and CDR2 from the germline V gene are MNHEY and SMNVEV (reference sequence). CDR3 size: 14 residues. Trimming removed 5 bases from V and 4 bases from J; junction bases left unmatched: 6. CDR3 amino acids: CASSVTGVGTEAFF. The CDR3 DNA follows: TGTGCCAGCAGTGTGACAGGGGTGGGCACTGAAGCTTTCTTT.

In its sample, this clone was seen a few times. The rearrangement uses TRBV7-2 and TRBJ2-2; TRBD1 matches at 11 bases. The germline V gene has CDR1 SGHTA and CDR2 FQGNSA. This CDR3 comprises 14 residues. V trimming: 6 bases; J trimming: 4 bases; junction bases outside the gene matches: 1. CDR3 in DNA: TGTGCCAGCAGAGGGACAGGGGGCACCGGGGAGCTGTTTTTT. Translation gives CASRGTGGTGELFF. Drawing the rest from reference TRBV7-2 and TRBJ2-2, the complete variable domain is GAGVSQSPSNKVTEKGKDVELRCDPISGHTALYWYRQSLGQGLEFLIYFQGNSAPDKSGLPSDRFSAERTGGSVSTLTIQRTQQEDSAVYLCASRGTGGTGELFFGEGSRLTVL.

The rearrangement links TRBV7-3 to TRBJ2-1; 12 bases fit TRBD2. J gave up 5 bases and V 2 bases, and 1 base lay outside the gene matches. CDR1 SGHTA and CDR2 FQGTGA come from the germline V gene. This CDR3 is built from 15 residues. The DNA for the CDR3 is TGTGCCAGCAGCTTACTAGCGGGAGGGCACAATGAGCAGTTCTTC. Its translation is CASSLLAGGHNEQFF.

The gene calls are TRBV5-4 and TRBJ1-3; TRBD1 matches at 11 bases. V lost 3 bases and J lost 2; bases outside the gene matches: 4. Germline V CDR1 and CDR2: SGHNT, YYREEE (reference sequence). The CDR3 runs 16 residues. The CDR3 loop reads CASSSPGQGAGNTIYF. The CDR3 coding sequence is TGTGCCAGCAGCTCACCGGGACAGGGGGCTGGAAACACCATATATTTT.

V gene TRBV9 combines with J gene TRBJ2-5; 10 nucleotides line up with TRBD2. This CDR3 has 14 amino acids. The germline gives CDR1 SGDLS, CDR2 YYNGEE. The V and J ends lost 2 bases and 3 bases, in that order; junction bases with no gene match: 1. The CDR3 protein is CASSVLAGEETQYF. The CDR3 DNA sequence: TGTGCCAGCAGCGTTCTAGCGGGAGAAGAGACCCAGTACTTC. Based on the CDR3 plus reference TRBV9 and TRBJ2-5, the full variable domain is DSGVTQTPKHLITATGQRVTLRCSPRSGDLSVYWYQQSLDQGLQFLIQYYNGEERAKGNILERFSAQQFPDLHSELNLSSLELGDSALYFCASSVLAGEETQYFGPGTRLLVL.

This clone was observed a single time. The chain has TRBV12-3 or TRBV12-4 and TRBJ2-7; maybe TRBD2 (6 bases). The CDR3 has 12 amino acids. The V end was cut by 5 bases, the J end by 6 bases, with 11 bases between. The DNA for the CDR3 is TGTGCCAGCAGTCATAGCGGTCTCGAGCAGTACTTC. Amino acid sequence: CASSHSGLEQYF.

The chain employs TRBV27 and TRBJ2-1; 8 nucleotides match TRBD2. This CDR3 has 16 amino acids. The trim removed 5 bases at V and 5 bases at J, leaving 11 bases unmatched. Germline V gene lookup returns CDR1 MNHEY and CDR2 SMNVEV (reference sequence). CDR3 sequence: CASSLLTGLVNNEQFF. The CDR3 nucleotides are TGTGCCAGCAGTCTATTGACGGGACTAGTAAACAATGAGCAGTTCTTC.

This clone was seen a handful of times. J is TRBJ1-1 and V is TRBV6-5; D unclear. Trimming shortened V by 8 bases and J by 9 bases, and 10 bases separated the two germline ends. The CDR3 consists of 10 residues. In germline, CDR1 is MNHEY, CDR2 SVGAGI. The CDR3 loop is CASGLEKAFF. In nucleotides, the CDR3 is TGTGCCAGCGGGCTTGAGAAAGCTTTCTTT.

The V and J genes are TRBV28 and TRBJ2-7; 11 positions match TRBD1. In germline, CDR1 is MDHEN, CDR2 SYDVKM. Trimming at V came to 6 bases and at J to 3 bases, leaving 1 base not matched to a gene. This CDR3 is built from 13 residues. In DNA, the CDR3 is TGTGCCAGCAGGGGGACAGGGGGCTACGAGCAGTACTTC. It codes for CASRGTGGYEQYF. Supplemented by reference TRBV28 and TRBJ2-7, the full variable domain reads DVKVTQSSRYLVKRTGEKVFLECVQDMDHENMFWYRQDPGLGLRLIYFSYDVKMKEKGDIPEGYSVSREKKERFSLILESASTNQTSMYLCASRGTGGYEQYFGPGTRLTVT.

CDR3 loop: CASSLGSGRTSFQETQYF. CDR3 sequence (DNA): TGTGCCAGCAGCTTGGGTAGCGGGAGAACCTCTTTCCAAGAGACCCAGTACTTC. The genes are TRBV5-5 and TRBJ2-5; TRBD2 matches 9 bases. The CDR3 has 18 amino acids. V lost 0 bases, J lost 1 base, and 10 bases stayed unmatched. Germline CDR1 reads SGHKS; CDR2 reads YYEKEE (reference sequence).